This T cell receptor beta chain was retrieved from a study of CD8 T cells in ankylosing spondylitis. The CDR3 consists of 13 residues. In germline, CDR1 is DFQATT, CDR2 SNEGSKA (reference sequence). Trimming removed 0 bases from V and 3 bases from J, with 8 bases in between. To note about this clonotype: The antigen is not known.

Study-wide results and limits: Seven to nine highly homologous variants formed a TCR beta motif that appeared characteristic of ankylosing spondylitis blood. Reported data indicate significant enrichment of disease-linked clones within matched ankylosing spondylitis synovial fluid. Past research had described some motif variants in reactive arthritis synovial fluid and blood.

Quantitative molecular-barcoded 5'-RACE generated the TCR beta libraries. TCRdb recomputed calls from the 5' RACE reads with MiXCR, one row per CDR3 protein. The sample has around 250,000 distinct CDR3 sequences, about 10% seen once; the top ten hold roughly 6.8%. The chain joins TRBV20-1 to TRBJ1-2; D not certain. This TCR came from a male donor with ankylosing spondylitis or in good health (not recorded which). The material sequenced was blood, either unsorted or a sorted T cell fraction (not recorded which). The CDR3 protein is CSARENLHYGYTF. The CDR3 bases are TGCAGTGCTAGAGAGAACCTTCACTATGGCTACACCTTC.